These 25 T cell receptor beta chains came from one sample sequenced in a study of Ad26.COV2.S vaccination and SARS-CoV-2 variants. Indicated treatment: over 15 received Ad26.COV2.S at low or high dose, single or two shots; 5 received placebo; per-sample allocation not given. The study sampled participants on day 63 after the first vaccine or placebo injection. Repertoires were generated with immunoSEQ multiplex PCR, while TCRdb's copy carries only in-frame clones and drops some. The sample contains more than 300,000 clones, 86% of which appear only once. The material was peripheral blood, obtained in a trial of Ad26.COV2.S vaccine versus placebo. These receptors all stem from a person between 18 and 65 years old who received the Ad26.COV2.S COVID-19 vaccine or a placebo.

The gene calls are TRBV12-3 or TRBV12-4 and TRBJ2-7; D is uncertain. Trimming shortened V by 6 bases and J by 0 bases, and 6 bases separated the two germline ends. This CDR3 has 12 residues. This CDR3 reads CASRFSSYEQYF. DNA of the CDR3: TGTGCCAGCAGGTTCAGCTCCTACGAGCAGTACTTC.

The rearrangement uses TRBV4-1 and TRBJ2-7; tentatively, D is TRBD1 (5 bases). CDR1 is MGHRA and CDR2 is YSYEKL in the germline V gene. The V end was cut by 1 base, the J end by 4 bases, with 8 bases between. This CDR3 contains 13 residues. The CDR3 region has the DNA TGCGCCAGCAGCCAAGTAAGGACATACGAGCAGTACTTC. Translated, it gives CASSQVRTYEQYF.

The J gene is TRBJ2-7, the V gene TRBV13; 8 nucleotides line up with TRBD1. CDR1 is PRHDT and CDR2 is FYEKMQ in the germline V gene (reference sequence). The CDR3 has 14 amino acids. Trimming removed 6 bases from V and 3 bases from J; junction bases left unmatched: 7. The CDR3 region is CASSPQDRGYEQYF. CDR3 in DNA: TGTGCCAGCAGTCCCCAAGACAGGGGCTACGAGCAGTACTTC.

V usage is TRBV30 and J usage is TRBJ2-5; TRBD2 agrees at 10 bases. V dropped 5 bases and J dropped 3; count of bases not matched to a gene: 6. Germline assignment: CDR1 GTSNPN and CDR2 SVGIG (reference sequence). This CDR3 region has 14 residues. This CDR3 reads CAWALAGVEETQYF. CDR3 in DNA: TGTGCCTGGGCCCTAGCGGGAGTCGAAGAGACCCAGTACTTC.

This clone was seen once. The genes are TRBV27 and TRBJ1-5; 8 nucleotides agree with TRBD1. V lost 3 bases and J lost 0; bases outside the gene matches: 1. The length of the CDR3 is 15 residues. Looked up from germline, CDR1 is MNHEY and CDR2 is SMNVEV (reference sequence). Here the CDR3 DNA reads TGTGCCAGCAGTTTCGGGACAGGTAGCAATCAGCCCCAGCATTTT. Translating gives CASSFGTGSNQPQHF.

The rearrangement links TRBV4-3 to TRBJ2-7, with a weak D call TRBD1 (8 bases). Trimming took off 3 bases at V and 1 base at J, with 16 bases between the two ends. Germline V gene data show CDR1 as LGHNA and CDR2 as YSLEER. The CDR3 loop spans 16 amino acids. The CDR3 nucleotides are TGCGCCAGCAGCCAGGGGGGGGACAGGTCTTCCTACGAGCAGTACTTC. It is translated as CASSQGGDRSSYEQYF.

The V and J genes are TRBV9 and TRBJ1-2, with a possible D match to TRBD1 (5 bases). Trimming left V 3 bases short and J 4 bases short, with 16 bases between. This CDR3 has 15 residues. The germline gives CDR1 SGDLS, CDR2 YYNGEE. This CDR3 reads CASSEVGGSGYGYTF. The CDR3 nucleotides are TGTGCCAGCAGCGAGGTCGGGGGGTCCGGCTATGGCTACACCTTC.

CDR3 sequence (DNA): TGTGCCAGCAGCTTAGGGGCCCGTGGGCAGCCCCAGCATTTT. This gives the protein CASSLGARGQPQHF. The rearrangement links TRBV7-9 to TRBJ1-5; D remains unclear. Germline V CDR1 and CDR2: SEHNR, FQNEAQ (reference sequence). The CDR3 consists of 14 residues. V lost 1 base and J 7 bases, leaving 11 bases between the germline ends.

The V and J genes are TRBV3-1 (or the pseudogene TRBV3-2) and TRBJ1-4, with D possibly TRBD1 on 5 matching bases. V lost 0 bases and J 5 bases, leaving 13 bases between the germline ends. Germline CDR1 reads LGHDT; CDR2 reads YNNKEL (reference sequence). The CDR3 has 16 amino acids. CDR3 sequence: CASSQDGQGINEKLFF. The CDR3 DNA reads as TGTGCCAGCAGCCAAGATGGGCAGGGCATCAATGAAAAACTGTTTTTT.

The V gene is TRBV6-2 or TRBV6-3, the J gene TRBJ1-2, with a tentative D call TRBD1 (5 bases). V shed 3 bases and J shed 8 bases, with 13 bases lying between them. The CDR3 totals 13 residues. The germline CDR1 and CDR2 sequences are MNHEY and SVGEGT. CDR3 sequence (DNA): TGTGCCAGCAGTTATGCTGGGGCTCAAGGCTACACCTTC. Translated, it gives CASSYAGAQGYTF.

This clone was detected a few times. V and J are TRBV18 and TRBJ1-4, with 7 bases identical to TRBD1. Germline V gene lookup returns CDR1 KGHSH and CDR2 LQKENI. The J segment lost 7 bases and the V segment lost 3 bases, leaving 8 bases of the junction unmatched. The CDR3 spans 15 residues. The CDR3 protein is CASSPRQGEGEKLFF. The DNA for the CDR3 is TGTGCCAGCTCACCGCGACAGGGAGAGGGTGAAAAACTGTTTTTT.

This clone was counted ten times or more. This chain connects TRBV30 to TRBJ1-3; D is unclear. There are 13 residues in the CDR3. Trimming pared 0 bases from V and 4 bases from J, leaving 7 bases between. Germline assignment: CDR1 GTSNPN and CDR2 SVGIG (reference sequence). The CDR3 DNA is TGTGCCTGGAGTGTACGAGCAGGAAACACCATATATTTT. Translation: CAWSVRAGNTIYF.

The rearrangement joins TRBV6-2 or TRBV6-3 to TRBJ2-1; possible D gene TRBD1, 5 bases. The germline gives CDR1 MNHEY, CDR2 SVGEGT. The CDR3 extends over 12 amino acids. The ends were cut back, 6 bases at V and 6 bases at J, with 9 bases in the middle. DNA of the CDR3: TGTGCCAGCAGCCCACAGGTCAATGAGCAGTTCTTC. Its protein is CASSPQVNEQFF.

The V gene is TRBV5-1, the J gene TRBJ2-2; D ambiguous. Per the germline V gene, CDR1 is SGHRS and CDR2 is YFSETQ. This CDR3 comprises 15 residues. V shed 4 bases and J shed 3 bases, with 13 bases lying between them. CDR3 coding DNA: TGCGCCAGCAGCCCCGTGGAAACTTACACCGGGGAGCTGTTTTTT. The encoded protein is CASSPVETYTGELFF.

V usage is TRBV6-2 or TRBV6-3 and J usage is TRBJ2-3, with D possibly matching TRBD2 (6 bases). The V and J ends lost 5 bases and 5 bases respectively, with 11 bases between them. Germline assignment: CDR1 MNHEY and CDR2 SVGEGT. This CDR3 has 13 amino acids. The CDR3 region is CASSTPEGDTQYF. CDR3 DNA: TGTGCCAGCAGTACGCCGGAGGGAGATACGCAGTATTTT.

In DNA, the CDR3 is TGTGCCAGCAGCGTGGTGGGGTTGGCGAACACCGGGGAGCTGTTTTTT. Translating gives CASSVVGLANTGELFF. V and J are TRBV9 and TRBJ2-2; the D is unclear. V lost 2 bases and J lost 0, with 11 bases in between. The CDR3 covers 16 residues. Per germline, CDR1 SGDLS and CDR2 YYNGEE.

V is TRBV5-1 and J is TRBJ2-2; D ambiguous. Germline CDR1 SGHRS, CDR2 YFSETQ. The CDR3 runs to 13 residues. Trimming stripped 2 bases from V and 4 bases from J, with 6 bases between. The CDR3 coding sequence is TGCGCCAGCAGCTTCGGATTCACCGGGGAGCTGTTTTTT. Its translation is CASSFGFTGELFF.

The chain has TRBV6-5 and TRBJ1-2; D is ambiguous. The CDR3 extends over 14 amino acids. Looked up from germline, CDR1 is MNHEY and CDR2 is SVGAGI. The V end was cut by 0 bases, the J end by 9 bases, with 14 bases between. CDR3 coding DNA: TGTGCCAGCAGTTACTCGGGTAGGGAGGTACGCTACACCTTC. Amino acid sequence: CASSYSGREVRYTF.

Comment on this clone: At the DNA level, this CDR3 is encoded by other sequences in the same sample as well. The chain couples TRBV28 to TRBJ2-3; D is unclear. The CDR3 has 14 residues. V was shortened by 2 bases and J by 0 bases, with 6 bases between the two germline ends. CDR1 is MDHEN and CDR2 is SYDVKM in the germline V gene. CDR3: CASSLTASTDTQYF. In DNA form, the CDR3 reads TGTGCCAGCAGTTTAACGGCTAGCACAGATACGCAGTATTTT.

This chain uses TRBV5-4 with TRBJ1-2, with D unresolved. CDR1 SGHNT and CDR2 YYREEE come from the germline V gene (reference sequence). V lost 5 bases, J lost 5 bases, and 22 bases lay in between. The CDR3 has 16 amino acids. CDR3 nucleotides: TGTGCCAGCAGTTCCGGACTCCAAGAGGCGTTTTATGGCTACACCTTC. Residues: CASSSGLQEAFYGYTF.

The CDR3 DNA sequence: TGCGCCAGCAGCCTTGGGCGGGCCACCGGGGAGCTGTTTTTT. This codes for CASSLGRATGELFF. The chain carries TRBV4-3 and TRBJ2-2; TRBD2 might be the D (5 bases). Per germline, CDR1 LGHNA and CDR2 YSLEER. The V end lost 4 bases, the J end lost 4 bases, and 10 bases lay between the germline ends. CDR3 length: 14 amino acids.

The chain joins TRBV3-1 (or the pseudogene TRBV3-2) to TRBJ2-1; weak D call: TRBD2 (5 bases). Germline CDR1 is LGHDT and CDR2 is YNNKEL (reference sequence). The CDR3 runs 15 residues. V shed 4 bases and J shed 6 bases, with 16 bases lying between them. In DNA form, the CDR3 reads TGTGCCAGCAGCCTCGGGGTCGGGTCGGGCAATGAGCAGTTCTTC. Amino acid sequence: CASSLGVGSGNEQFF.

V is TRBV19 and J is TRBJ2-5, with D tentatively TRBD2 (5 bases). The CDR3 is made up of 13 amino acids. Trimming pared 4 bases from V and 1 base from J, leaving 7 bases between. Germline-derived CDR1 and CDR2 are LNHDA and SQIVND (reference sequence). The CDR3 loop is CASSNLAQETQYF. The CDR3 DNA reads TGTGCCAGTAGTAACCTAGCCCAAGAGACCCAGTACTTC.

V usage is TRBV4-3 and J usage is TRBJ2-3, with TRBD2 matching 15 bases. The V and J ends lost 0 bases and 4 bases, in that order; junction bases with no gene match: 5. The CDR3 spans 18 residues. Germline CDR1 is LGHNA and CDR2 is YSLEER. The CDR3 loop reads CASSQDWGLAGGADTQYF. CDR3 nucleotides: TGCGCCAGCAGCCAAGATTGGGGACTAGCGGGGGGCGCAGATACGCAGTATTTT.

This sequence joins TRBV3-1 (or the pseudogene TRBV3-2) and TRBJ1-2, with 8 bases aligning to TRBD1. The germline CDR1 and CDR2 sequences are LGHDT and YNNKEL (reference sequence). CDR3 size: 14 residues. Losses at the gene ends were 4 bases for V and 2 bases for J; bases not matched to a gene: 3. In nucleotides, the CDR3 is TGTGCCAGCAGCCCGACAGGGGTGAACTATGGCTACACCTTC. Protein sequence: CASSPTGVNYGYTF.